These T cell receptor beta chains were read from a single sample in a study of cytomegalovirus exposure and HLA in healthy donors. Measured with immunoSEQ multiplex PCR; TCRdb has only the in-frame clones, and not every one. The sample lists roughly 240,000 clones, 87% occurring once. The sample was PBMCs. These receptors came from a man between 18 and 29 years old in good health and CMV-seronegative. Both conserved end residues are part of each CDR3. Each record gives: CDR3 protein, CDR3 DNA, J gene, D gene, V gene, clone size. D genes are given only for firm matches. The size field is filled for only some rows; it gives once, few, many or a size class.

CNSPRIGGYTF	TGCAACTCGCCCAGGATAGGTGGCTACACCTTC	TRBJ1-2	NA	TRBV20-1	once
CASSQEPGQDYNEQFF	TGCGCCAGCAGCCAGGAGCCGGGACAGGACTACAATGAGCAGTTCTTC	TRBJ2-1	TRBD1	TRBV4-3	NA
CASRPTGGSYGYTF	TGTGCCAGCAGGCCGACAGGGGGCAGCTATGGCTACACCTTC	TRBJ1-2	TRBD1	TRBV6-5	NA
CASSQVGPGQGPDEQFF	TGTGCCAGCAGCCAAGTTGGACCGGGACAGGGGCCCGATGAGCAGTTCTTC	TRBJ2-1	TRBD1	TRBV14	NA
CASSKGLAVSTDTQYF	TGTGCCAGCAGCAAAGGACTAGCGGTATCCACAGATACGCAGTATTTT	TRBJ2-3	TRBD2	TRBV7-9	NA
CASSWAPGETQYF	TGCGCCAGCAGCTGGGCCCCCGGAGAGACCCAGTACTTC	TRBJ2-5	NA	TRBV5-1	NA
CASSPQGQGALNSPLHF	TGTGCCAGCTCACCCCAAGGACAGGGGGCGCTTAATTCACCCCTCCACTTT	TRBJ1-6	TRBD1	TRBV18	NA
CASGDRVTDTQYF	TGTGCCAGCGGGGACAGGGTGACAGATACGCAGTATTTT	TRBJ2-3	TRBD1	TRBV6-1	NA
CASSIQGMGEQFF	TGTGCCAGCAGTATCCAGGGAATGGGAGAGCAGTTCTTC	TRBJ2-1	NA	TRBV7-2	NA
CASSPPNLQRDTEAFF	TGTGCCAGCTCACCACCGAATCTTCAGAGGGACACTGAAGCTTTCTTT	TRBJ1-1	NA	TRBV18	once
CASSLVPNEQFF	TGTGCCAGCAGCTTGGTCCCAAATGAGCAGTTCTTC	TRBJ2-1	NA	TRBV5-4	few
CASSLGQTSGPQHF	TGTGCCAGCAGCTTAGGACAGACTTCGGGGCCCCAGCATTTT	TRBJ1-5	NA	TRBV7-9	NA
CASSLVRGHEQFF	TGTGCCAGCAGTTTAGTAAGGGGGCATGAGCAGTTCTTC	TRBJ2-1	TRBD1	TRBV28	NA
CASSARGAIILNYGYTF	TGTGCCAGCAGTGCCCGGGGGGCGATAATATTAAACTATGGCTACACCTTC	TRBJ1-2	NA	TRBV7-2	NA
CAWSVTPSVITGELFF	TGTGCCTGGAGTGTAACTCCCTCGGTAATCACCGGGGAGCTGTTTTTT	TRBJ2-2	NA	TRBV30	NA
CASTTGGTYTDTQYF	TGTGCCAGCACCACCGGGGGGACGTATACAGATACGCAGTATTTT	TRBJ2-3	TRBD2	TRBV7-2	NA
CASSSRTSGVDTQYF	TGTGCCAGCAGTTCGAGGACTAGCGGTGTCGATACGCAGTATTTT	TRBJ2-3	TRBD2	TRBV27	NA
CASSIGFGVSDTQYF	TGTGCCAGTAGTATAGGTTTCGGGGTATCAGATACGCAGTATTTT	TRBJ2-3	NA	TRBV19	NA
CASNSGRDTGELFF	TGTGCCAGCAACAGCGGGAGAGACACCGGGGAGCTGTTTTTT	TRBJ2-2	TRBD2	TRBV6-5	few
CASSFFAGGTYEQYF	TGTGCCAGCAGTTTCTTCGCGGGAGGGACCTACGAGCAGTACTTC	TRBJ2-7	TRBD2	TRBV27	NA
CASSTWDRSDTQYF	TGTGCCAGTAGTACCTGGGACAGATCAGATACGCAGTATTTT	TRBJ2-3	TRBD1	TRBV19	once
CASSLRTGANVLTF	TGTGCCAGCAGCCTCAGGACTGGGGCCAACGTCCTGACTTTC	TRBJ2-6	NA	TRBV16	NA
CASQRSTSPLHF	TGTGCCAGTCAGCGGAGCACGTCACCCCTCCACTTT	TRBJ1-6	NA	TRBV19	NA
CASSVGQGRYEQYF	TGTGCCAGCAGCGTAGGTCAGGGTAGGTACGAGCAGTACTTC	TRBJ2-7	NA	TRBV9	NA
CASSTRTGLGEQYF	TGTGCCAGCAGCACCCGGACAGGGTTAGGCGAGCAGTACTTC	TRBJ2-7	TRBD1	TRBV5-4	NA
CASSSGESGTEAFF	TGCGCCAGCAGCTCGGGAGAGTCGGGCACTGAAGCTTTCTTT	TRBJ1-1	NA	TRBV5-1	NA
CASSLVAGSNEQFF	TGTGCCAGCAGCTTAGTGGCAGGTTCCAATGAGCAGTTCTTC	TRBJ2-1	NA	TRBV7-2	NA
CASSLAVTEAFF	TGTGCCAGCAGCTTAGCCGTGACTGAAGCTTTCTTT	TRBJ1-1	NA	TRBV13	NA
CASSPLGARGRPTSTDTQYF	TGTGCCAGCAGTCCCTTAGGGGCTCGCGGCAGACCGACTAGCACAGATACGCAGTATTTT	TRBJ2-3	NA	TRBV27	NA
CASSKREGSEQYF	TGTGCCAGCAGCAAGCGGGAGGGGAGCGAGCAGTACTTC	TRBJ2-7	TRBD2	TRBV11-2	NA
CASSLAPTEMNTEAFF	TGTGCCAGCAGCTTAGCCCCTACTGAAATGAACACTGAAGCTTTCTTT	TRBJ1-1	NA	TRBV7-9	NA
CASSLAGFVHEQYF	TGCGCCAGCAGCTTGGCCGGGTTTGTACACGAGCAGTACTTC	TRBJ2-7	NA	TRBV5-1	NA
CASKGTGGGYEQYF	TGTGCCAGCAAAGGGACGGGGGGCGGCTACGAGCAGTACTTC	TRBJ2-7	NA	TRBV7-9	NA
CAWNAGGNTGELFF	TGTGCCTGGAATGCGGGAGGGAACACCGGGGAGCTGTTTTTT	TRBJ2-2	TRBD2	TRBV30	NA
CAIRVSGANVLTF	TGTGCTATCAGGGTCTCTGGGGCCAACGTCCTGACTTTC	TRBJ2-6	NA	TRBV27	NA
CASTRQGNTEAFF	TGTGCCAGCACCAGGCAGGGGAACACTGAAGCTTTCTTT	TRBJ1-1	NA	TRBV7-9	NA
CASSSQPEQFF	TGTGCCAGCAGTTCACAGCCTGAGCAGTTCTTC	TRBJ2-1	NA	TRBV6-6	NA